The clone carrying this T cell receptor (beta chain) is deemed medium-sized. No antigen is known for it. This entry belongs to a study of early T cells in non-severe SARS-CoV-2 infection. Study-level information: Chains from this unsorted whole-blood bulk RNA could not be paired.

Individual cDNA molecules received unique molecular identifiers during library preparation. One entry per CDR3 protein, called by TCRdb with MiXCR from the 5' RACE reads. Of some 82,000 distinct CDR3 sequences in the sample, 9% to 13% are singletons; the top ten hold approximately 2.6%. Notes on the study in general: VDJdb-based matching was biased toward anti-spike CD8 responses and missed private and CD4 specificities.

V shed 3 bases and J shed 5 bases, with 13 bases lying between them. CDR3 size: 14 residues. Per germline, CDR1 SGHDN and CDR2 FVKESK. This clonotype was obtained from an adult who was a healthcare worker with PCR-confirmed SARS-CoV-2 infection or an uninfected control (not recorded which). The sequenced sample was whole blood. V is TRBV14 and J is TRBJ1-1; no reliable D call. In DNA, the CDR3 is TGTGCCAGCAGCCAGGGGAACGGTTTAACTGAAGCTTTCTTT. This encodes CASSQGNGLTEAFF.